The clone carrying this TCR beta chain has just a few counts. The sample originates from a study of metastatic and nonmetastatic thyroid tumors. Study-level information: Across blood and tumor or nodule tissue, repertoires from malignant and benign thyroid patients were compared with one another.

The CDR3 contains 12 residues. Germline CDR1 MNHEY, CDR2 SVGEGT. Trimming took off 5 bases at V and 11 bases at J, with 15 bases between the two ends. Patients were all untreated before their thyroid surgery. TCRdb reprocessed the PCR reads via MiXCR. The table records some 45,000 clones, about 12% of them present only once. Sample: blood. The TCR comes from a male donor with papillary thyroid cancer or a benign thyroid nodule (not recorded which). Some clones in this sample may be carry-over from other donors' samples. The rearrangement uses TRBV6-2 or TRBV6-3 and TRBJ1-1; D unclear. CDR3 nucleotide sequence: TGTGCCAGCAGTCACCCGACTCGCGATGCTTTCTTT. Translating it yields CASSHPTRDAFF.